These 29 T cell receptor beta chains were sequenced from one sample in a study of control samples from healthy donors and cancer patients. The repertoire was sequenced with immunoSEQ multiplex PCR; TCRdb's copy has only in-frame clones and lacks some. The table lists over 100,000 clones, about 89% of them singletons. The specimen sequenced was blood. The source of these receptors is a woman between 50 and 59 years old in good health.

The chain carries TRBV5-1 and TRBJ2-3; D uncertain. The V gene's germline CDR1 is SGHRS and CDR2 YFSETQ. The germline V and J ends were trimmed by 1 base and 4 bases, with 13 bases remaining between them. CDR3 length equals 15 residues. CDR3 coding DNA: TGCGCCAGCAGCTTGCCCGGTTCGGGCGCAGATACGCAGTATTTT. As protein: CASSLPGSGADTQYF.

The CDR3 DNA reads as TGTGCCAGCAGCTTAGTGTATAGGCGGGGGGGCAGTCCAGAGACCCAGTACTTC. It encodes CASSLVYRRGGSPETQYF. This sequence joins TRBV11-2 and TRBJ2-5, with 9 bases aligning to TRBD2. The V segment lost 1 base and the J segment 4 bases; nucleotides outside the gene matches: 13. The CDR3 consists of 18 residues. CDR1 and CDR2 from the germline V gene are SGHAT and FQNNGV.

The chain's CDR3 is CASSLSGGGTEAFF. The CDR3 DNA reads TGCGCCAGCAGCTTATCAGGGGGTGGCACTGAAGCTTTCTTT. J is TRBJ1-1 and V is TRBV5-1; 7 positions match TRBD1. The CDR3 runs 14 residues. The V segment lost 2 bases and the J segment 4 bases; nucleotides outside the gene matches: 5. The V gene's germline CDR1 is SGHRS and CDR2 YFSETQ.

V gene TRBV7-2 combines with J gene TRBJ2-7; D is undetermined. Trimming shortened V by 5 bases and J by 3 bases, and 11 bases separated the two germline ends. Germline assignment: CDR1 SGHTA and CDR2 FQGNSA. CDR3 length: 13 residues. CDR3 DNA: TGTGCCAGCAGCCCCTCCTCTCTCTACGAGCAGTACGTC. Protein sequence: CASSPSSLYEQYV.

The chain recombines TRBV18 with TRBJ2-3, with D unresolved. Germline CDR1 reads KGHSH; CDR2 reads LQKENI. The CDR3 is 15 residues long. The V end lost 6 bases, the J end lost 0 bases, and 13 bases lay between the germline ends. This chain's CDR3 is CASSGTSPSTDTQYF. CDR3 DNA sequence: TGTGCCAGCTCGGGAACATCCCCGAGCACAGATACGCAGTATTTT.

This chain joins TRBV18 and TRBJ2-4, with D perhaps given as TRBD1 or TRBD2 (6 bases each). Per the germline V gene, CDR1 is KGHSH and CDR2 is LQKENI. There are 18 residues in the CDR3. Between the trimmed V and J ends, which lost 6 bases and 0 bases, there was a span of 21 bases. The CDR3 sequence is CASSSGAGIHLAKNIQYF. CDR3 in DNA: TGTGCCAGCTCCTCGGGGGCAGGTATTCACCTAGCCAAAAACATTCAGTACTTC.

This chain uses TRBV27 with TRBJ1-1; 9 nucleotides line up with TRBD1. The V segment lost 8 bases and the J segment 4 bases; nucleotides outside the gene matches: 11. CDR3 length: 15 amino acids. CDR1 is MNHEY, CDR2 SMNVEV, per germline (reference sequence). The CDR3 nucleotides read TGTGCCAGCCACCCGGGACAGGGTCTTCGCACTGAAGCTTTCTTT. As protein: CASHPGQGLRTEAFF.

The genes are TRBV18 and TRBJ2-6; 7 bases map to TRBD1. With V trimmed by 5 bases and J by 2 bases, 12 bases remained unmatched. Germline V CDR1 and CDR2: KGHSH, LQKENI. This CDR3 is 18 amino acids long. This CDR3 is CASSSPGTELTGANVLTF. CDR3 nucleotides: TGTGCCAGCTCATCGCCCGGGACAGAGCTAACTGGGGCCAACGTCCTGACTTTC.

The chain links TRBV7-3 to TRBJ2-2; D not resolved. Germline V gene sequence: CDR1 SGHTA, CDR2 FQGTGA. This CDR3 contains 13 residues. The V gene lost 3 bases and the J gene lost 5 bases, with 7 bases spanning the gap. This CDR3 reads CASSFPPTGELFF. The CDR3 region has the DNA TGTGCCAGCAGCTTTCCCCCTACCGGGGAGCTGTTTTTT.

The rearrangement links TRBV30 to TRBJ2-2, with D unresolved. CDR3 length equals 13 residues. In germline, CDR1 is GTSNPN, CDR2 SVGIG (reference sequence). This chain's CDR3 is CGVFRVGTGELFF. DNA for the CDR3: TGTGGCGTGTTTCGAGTTGGGACCGGGGAGCTGTTTTTT.

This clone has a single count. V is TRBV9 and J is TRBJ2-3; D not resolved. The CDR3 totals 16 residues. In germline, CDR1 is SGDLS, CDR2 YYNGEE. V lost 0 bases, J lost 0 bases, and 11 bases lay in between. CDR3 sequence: CASSVVGTSSTDTQYF. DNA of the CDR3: TGTGCCAGCAGCGTAGTGGGAACCTCTAGCACAGATACGCAGTATTTT.

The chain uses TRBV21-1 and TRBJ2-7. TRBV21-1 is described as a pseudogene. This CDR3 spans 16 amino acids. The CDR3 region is CASRGKTRDTSYEQYF. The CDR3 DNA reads TGTGCCAGCAGAGGGAAGACGCGGGACACCTCCTACGAGCAGTACTTC.

CDR3 loop: CSASPVRRGGRDTQYF. CDR3 nucleotides: TGCAGTGCTAGTCCAGTCCGTCGAGGGGGCCGGGATACGCAGTATTTT. V and J are TRBV20-1 and TRBJ2-3; the match to TRBD1 covers 7 bases. In germline, CDR1 is DFQATT, CDR2 SNEGSKA (reference sequence). J was trimmed by 6 bases and V by 3 bases; bases with no gene match: 15. The CDR3 loop spans 16 amino acids.

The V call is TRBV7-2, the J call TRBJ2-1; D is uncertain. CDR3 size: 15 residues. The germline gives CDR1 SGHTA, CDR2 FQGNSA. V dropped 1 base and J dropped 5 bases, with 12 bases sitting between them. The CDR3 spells CASSLGPGDDNEQFF. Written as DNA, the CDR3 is TGTGCCAGCAGCTTAGGCCCCGGCGACGACAATGAGCAGTTCTTC.

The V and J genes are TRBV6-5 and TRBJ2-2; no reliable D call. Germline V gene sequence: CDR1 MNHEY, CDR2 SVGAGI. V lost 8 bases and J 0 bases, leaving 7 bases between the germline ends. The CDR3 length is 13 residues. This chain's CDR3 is CASLDANTGELFF. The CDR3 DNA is TGTGCCAGCCTAGACGCGAACACCGGGGAGCTGTTTTTT.

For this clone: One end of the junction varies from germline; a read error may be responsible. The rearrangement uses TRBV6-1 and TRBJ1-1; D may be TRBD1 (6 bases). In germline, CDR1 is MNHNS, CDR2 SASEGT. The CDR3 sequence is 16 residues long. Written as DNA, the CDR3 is TGTGCCAGCAGCGAAGGCCCAGGGGCGTTGAACACTGAAGCTTTCTTT. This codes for CASSEGPGALNTEAFF.

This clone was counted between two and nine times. Here the CDR3 DNA reads TGTGCCAGCGCGGGGGCTGGGACAGCCCCGGGAGGGCCCCAGCATTTT. Residues: CASAGAGTAPGGPQHF. The chain joins TRBV27 to TRBJ1-5; the match to TRBD1 covers 7 bases. There are 16 residues in the CDR3. Germline CDR1 is MNHEY and CDR2 is SMNVEV (reference sequence). The V segment lost 8 bases and the J segment 9 bases; nucleotides outside the gene matches: 19.

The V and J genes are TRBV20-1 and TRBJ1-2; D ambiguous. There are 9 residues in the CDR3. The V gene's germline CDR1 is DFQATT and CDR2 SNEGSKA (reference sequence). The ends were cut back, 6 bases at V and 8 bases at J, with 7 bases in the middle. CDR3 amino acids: CSATYGYTF. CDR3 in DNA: TGCAGTGCCACATACGGCTACACCTTC.

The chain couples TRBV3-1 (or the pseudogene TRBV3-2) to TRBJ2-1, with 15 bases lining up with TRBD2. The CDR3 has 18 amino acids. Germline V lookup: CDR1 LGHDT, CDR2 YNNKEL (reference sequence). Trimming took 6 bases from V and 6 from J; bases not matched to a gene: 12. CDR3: CASSRPGLAGGPLNEQFF. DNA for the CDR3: TGTGCCAGCAGTCGACCGGGACTAGCGGGAGGTCCTCTCAATGAGCAGTTCTTC.

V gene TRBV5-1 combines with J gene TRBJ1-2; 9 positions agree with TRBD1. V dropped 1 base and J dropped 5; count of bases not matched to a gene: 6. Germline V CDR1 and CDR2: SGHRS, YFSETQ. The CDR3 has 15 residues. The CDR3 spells CASSLRGQGWYGYTF. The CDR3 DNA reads TGCGCCAGCAGCTTGCGGGGACAGGGATGGTATGGCTACACCTTC. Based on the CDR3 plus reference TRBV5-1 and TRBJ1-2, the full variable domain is KAGVTQTPRYLIKTRGQQVTLSCSPISGHRSVSWYQQTPGQGLQFLFEYFSETQRNKGNFPGRFSGRQFSNSRSEMNVSTLELGDSALYLCASSLRGQGWYGYTFGSGTRLTVV.

This CDR3 is CASSPGLAGGLNTGELFF. The CDR3 DNA reads as TGTGCCAGCAGCCCCGGACTAGCGGGAGGATTGAACACCGGGGAGCTGTTTTTT. The rearrangement joins TRBV7-9 to TRBJ2-2, with 14 bases aligning to TRBD2. The germline gives CDR1 SEHNR, CDR2 FQNEAQ (reference sequence). CDR3 length: 18 residues. J lost 1 base, V lost 5 bases, and 6 bases had no gene match.

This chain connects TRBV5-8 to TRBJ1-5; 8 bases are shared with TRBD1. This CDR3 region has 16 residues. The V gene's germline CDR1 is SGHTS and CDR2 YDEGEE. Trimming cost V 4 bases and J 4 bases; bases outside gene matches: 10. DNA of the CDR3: TGTGCCAGCAGCGACCGGACAGGGTTTGGGAATCAGCCCCAGCATTTT. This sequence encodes CASSDRTGFGNQPQHF.

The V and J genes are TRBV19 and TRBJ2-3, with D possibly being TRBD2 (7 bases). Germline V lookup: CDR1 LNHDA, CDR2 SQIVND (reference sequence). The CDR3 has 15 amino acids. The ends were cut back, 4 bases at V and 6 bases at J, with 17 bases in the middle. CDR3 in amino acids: CASSTLGGGVDTQYF. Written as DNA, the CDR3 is TGTGCCAGTAGTACCCTTGGCGGGGGCGTCGATACGCAGTATTTT.

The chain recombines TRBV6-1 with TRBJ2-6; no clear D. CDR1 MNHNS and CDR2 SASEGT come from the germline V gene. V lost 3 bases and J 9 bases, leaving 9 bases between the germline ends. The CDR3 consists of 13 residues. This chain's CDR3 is CASSDQVLNVLTF. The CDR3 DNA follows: TGTGCCAGCAGTGATCAGGTACTCAACGTCCTGACTTTC.

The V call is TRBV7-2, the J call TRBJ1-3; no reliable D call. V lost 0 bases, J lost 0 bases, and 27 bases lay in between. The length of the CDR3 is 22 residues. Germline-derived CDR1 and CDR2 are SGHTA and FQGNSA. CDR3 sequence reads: CASSLALREFSRGLSSGNTIYF. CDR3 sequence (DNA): TGTGCCAGCAGCTTAGCGCTTCGGGAATTTTCTAGAGGCCTGAGCTCTGGAAACACCATATATTTT.

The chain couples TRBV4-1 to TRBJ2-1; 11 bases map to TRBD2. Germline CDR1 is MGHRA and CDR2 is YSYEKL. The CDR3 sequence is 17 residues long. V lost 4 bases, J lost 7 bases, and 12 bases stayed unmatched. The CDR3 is CASSRRATSGKVNEQFF. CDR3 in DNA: TGCGCCAGCAGCCGCCGTGCGACTAGCGGGAAGGTTAATGAGCAGTTCTTC.

CDR3 nucleotides: TGTGCCAGCAGGGAGGGTACCTATGGCTACACCTTC. Amino acids: CASREGTYGYTF. The chain links TRBV27 to TRBJ1-2, with no clear D. Deletions cut 6 bases from V and 4 bases from J, with 9 bases between. The CDR3 consists of 12 residues. Per the germline V gene, CDR1 is MNHEY and CDR2 is SMNVEV (reference sequence).

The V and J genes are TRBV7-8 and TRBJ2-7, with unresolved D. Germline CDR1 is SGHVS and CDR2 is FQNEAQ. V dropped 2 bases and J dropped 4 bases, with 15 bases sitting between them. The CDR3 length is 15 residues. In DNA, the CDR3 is TGTGCCAGCAGCTTACACCCTTTTAAACCGTACGAGCAGTACGTC. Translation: CASSLHPFKPYEQYV.

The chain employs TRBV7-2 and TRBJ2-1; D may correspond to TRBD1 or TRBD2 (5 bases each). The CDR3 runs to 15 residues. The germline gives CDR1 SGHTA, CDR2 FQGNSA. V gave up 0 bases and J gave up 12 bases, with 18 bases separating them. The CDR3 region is CASSLALVGAHGQFF. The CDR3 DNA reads TGTGCCAGCAGCTTAGCTCTTGTCGGGGCGCACGGGCAGTTCTTC.